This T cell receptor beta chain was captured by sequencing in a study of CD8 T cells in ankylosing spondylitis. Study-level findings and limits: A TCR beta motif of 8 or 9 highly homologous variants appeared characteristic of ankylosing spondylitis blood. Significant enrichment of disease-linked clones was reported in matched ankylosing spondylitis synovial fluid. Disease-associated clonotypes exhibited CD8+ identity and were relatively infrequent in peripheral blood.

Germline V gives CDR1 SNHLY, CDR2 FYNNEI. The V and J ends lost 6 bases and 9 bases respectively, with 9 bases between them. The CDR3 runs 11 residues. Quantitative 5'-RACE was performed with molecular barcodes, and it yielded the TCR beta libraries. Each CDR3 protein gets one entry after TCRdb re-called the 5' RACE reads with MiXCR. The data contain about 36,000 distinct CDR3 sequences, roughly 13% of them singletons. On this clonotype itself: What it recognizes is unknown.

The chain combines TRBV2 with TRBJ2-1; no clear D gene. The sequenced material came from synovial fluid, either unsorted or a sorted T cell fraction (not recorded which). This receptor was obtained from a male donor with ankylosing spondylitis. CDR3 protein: CASRIEGEQFF. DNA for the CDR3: TGTGCCAGCAGGATAGAAGGTGAGCAGTTCTTC.